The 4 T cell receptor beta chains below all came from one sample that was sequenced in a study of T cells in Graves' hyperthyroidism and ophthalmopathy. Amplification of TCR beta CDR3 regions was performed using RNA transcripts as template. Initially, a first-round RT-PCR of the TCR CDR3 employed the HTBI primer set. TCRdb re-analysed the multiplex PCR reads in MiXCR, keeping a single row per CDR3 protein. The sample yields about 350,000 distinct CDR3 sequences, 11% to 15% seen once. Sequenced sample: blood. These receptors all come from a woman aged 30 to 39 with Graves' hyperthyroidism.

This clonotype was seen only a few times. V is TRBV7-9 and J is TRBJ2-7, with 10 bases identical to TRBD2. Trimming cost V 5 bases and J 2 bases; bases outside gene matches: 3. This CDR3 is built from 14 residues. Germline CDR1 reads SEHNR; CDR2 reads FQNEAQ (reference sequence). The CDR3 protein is CASSGSGRTYEQYF. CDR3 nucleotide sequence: TGTGCCAGCAGCGGTAGCGGGAGGACCTACGAGCAGTACTTC.

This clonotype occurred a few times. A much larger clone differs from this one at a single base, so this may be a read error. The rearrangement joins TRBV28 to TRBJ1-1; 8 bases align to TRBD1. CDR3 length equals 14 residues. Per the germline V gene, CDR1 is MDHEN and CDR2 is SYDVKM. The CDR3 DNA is TGTGCCGGCAGCTGGACAGGGCTGAACACTGAAGCTTTCTTT. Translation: CAGSWTGLNTEAFF.

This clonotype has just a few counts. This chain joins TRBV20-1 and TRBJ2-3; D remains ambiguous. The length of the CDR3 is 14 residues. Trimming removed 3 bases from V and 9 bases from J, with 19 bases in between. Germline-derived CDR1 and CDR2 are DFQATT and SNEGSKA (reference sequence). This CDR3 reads CSARNPRDGKTQYF. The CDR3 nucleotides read TGCAGTGCTAGGAACCCCCGAGACGGAAAAACGCAGTATTTT.

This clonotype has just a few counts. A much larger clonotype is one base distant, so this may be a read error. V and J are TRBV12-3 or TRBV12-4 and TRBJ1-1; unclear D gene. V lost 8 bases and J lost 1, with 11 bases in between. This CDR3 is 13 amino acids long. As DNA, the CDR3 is TGTGCCAGCGGCATAAAGGGGAACACTGAAGCTTTCTTT. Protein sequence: CASGIKGNTEAFF.